The 27 T cell receptor beta chains below all came from one sample that was sequenced in a study of regulatory T cells in long-lasting Graves disease. As to time point: persistent/refractory GD, antithyroid drugs over 5 years with positive TRAb. TCR sequences were obtained from RNA taken from PBMCs. According to the study, TCR beta libraries were built with iRepertoire HTBI primers and CDR3-region Arm-PCR. TCRdb reanalysed the multiplex PCR reads using MiXCR and keeps one entry per CDR3 protein. Counted here are a few hundred thousand distinct CDR3 sequences, roughly a fifth occurring once; the ten biggest clones make up about 56%. Sequenced here: peripheral blood mononuclear cells (PBMCs), sampled when the disease was refractory, from a patient treated with antithyroid drugs. These receptors were obtained from a female donor with Graves disease.

This clonotype has ten or more counts. This sequence joins TRBV7-2 and TRBJ1-2; 7 bases align to TRBD1. Germline lookup yields CDR1 SGHTA and CDR2 FQGNSA. This CDR3 is 13 amino acids long. J gave up 8 bases and V 4 bases, and 7 bases lay outside the gene matches. The CDR3 sequence: CASSWGQRRGYTF. CDR3 bases: TGTGCCAGCAGCTGGGGACAGCGGCGCGGCTACACCTTC. Full variable domain (missing parts from reference TRBV7-2 and TRBJ1-2): GAGVSQSPSNKVTEKGKDVELRCDPISGHTALYWYRQSLGQGLEFLIYFQGNSAPDKSGLPSDRFSAERTGGSVSTLTIQRTQQEDSAVYLCASSWGQRRGYTFGSGTRLTVV.

The chain joins TRBV18 to TRBJ2-2; D is undetermined. V shed 3 bases and J shed 5 bases, with 16 bases lying between them. Germline loops: CDR1 KGHSH, CDR2 LQKENI. The CDR3 runs 16 residues. CDR3 DNA sequence: TGTGCCAGCTCACCGCGTGTGACACCCGGAACCGGGGAGCTGTTTTTT. Encoded protein: CASSPRVTPGTGELFF.

The chain employs TRBV6-5 and TRBJ2-6; 8 bases map to TRBD1. Germline V gene sequence: CDR1 MNHEY, CDR2 SVGAGI. The length of the CDR3 is 17 residues. The ends lost 2 bases at V and 2 bases at J; junction bases unmatched: 5. For the CDR3, the DNA is TGTGCCAGCAGTTACAGTCAGGGGGCAGCTGGGGCCAACGTCCTGACTTTC. The encoded protein is CASSYSQGAAGANVLTF.

The chain links TRBV12-3 or TRBV12-4 to TRBJ2-3; 7 positions match TRBD2. CDR3 size: 15 residues. V shed 6 bases, J shed 1 base, and the junction held 7 bases outside the gene matches. In DNA, the CDR3 is TGTGCCAGCAGGGAGACTAGCCGGGGCACAGATACGCAGTATTTT. Translated, it gives CASRETSRGTDTQYF.

The V gene is TRBV6-4, the J gene TRBJ2-2; D remains ambiguous. Trimming removed 1 base at V and 8 bases at J, with 14 bases between. The CDR3 runs 15 residues. Germline V gene data show CDR1 as MRHNA and CDR2 as SNTAGT. CDR3 in DNA: TGTGCCAGCAGTGACTTCGACCACCTCAAGGGGGAGCTGTTTTTT. Protein product: CASSDFDHLKGELFF.

The sample holds many counts of this clonotype. The chain employs TRBV18 and TRBJ1-4; 7 nucleotides agree with TRBD1. The CDR3 length is 13 residues. CDR1 is KGHSH, CDR2 LQKENI, per germline. J was trimmed by 8 bases and V by 4 bases; bases with no gene match: 4. The CDR3 DNA is TGTGCCAGCTCACTCCAGGGGGAAGAAAAACTGTTTTTT. As protein: CASSLQGEEKLFF.

This clonotype was counted ten times or more. The gene calls are TRBV18 and TRBJ2-6; D gene ambiguous. The CDR3 runs to 17 residues. V lost 2 bases and J 0 bases, leaving 11 bases between the germline ends. CDR1 is KGHSH, CDR2 LQKENI, per germline. The CDR3 here is CASSPRTSSSGANVLTF. The CDR3 DNA is TGTGCCAGCTCACCAAGGACGTCGAGCTCTGGGGCCAACGTCCTGACTTTC.

This clonotype occurred many times. V is TRBV11-2 and J is TRBJ2-5; 10 bases fit TRBD2. The V segment lost 0 bases and the J segment 4 bases; nucleotides outside the gene matches: 11. The germline gives CDR1 SGHAT, CDR2 FQNNGV. This CDR3 comprises 18 residues. CDR3 residues: CASSLDLVAGGVIETQYF. The CDR3 nucleotides read TGTGCCAGCAGCTTAGATTTGGTAGCGGGAGGAGTAATAGAGACCCAGTACTTC. Supplemented by reference TRBV11-2 and TRBJ2-5, the full variable domain reads EAGVAQSPRYKIIEKRQSVAFWCNPISGHATLYWYQQILGQGPKLLIQFQNNGVVDDSQLPKDRFSAERLKGVDSTLKIQPAKLEDSAVYLCASSLDLVAGGVIETQYFGPGTRLLVL.

This clonotype was counted only a few times. This chain connects TRBV20-1 to TRBJ2-2; no definite D call. Trimming pared 2 bases from V and 0 bases from J, leaving 7 bases between. The CDR3 length is 14 residues. From germline, CDR1 is DFQATT and CDR2 SNEGSKA (reference sequence). The CDR3 protein is CSARHGPNTGELFF. Written as DNA, the CDR3 is TGCAGTGCTAGACACGGACCGAACACCGGGGAGCTGTTTTTT.

V is TRBV28 and J is TRBJ1-1; D gene uncertain. Per germline, CDR1 MDHEN and CDR2 SYDVKM. V lost 7 bases and J lost 2, with 14 bases in between. The CDR3 is 14 residues long. CDR3 in DNA: TGTGCCAGCACCTCGGCGGGGTTAAACACTGAAGCTTTCTTT. It translates to CASTSAGLNTEAFF.

This clonotype was picked up a small number of times. The rearrangement links TRBV7-8 to TRBJ2-7, with 8 bases lining up with TRBD2. After removal of 5 bases from V and 2 bases from J, the junction contained 20 bases not matched to a gene. Looked up from germline, CDR1 is SGHVS and CDR2 is FQNEAQ. There are 19 residues in the CDR3. CDR3 region: CASSPTTGGVLASAYEQYF. The DNA of the CDR3 is TGTGCCAGCAGCCCCACCACCGGGGGGGTCCTCGCGTCGGCCTACGAGCAGTACTTC.

The chain joins TRBV6-5 to TRBJ1-1; D gene unclear. The ends were cut back, 2 bases at V and 4 bases at J, with 11 bases in the middle. The CDR3 has 14 amino acids. Per germline, CDR1 MNHEY and CDR2 SVGAGI. The CDR3 loop reads CASSYRRRGTEAFF. The CDR3 DNA reads TGTGCCAGCAGTTACAGGAGGCGGGGCACTGAAGCTTTCTTT.

The rearrangement uses TRBV20-1 and TRBJ2-1; TRBD1 or TRBD2 may be the D gene (5 bases each). This CDR3 comprises 18 residues. CDR1 DFQATT and CDR2 SNEGSKA come from the germline V gene (reference sequence). V was pared by 4 bases and J by 8 bases, with 30 bases between. Here the CDR3 DNA reads TGCAGTGCTAACGCCCCCCCCCTCGGGGACGGGTTTGTGCATGAGCAGTTCTTC. Translating gives CSANAPPLGDGFVHEQFF.

Many counts were recorded for this clonotype. The junction departs from the called germline gene at one end, perhaps through a read error. The rearrangement links TRBV7-2 to TRBJ2-6; weak D call: TRBD1 (5 bases). The germline V gene has CDR1 SGHTA and CDR2 FQGNSA. The length of the CDR3 is 14 residues. The CDR3 DNA reads as TGCGCCAGCAGCCAGGGTTCTGGGGCCAACGTCCTGACTTTC. Amino acid sequence: CASSQGSGANVLTF.

This clonotype occurred a few times. The chain carries TRBV19 and TRBJ2-7; D is possibly TRBD2 (6 bases). V was trimmed by 6 bases and J by 3 bases, leaving 21 bases between them. CDR3 length equals 16 residues. Germline V gene lookup returns CDR1 LNHDA and CDR2 SQIVND (reference sequence). The CDR3 is CASSPAGTHGLYEQYF. The CDR3 DNA sequence: TGTGCCAGTAGCCCCGCCGGGACTCACGGTCTCTACGAGCAGTACTTC.

This clonotype has only a few counts. This rearrangement joins TRBV9 to TRBJ2-6, with D unclear. Germline assignment: CDR1 SGDLS and CDR2 YYNGEE. This CDR3 region has 15 residues. Trimming removed 3 bases at V and 1 base at J, with 8 bases between. The CDR3, as DNA: TGTGCCAGCAGCGGCCCCGAGTCTGGGGCCAACGTCCTGACTTTC. This encodes CASSGPESGANVLTF.

Ten or more counts support this clonotype. The chain combines TRBV6-1 with TRBJ2-7; D may be TRBD1 or TRBD2 (5 bases each). This CDR3 contains 14 residues. Trimming took off 7 bases at V and 3 bases at J, with 16 bases between the two ends. Looked up from germline, CDR1 is MNHNS and CDR2 is SASEGT. In DNA form, the CDR3 reads TGTGCCAGCACCGGGACGGAAAATTACTACGAGCAGTACTTC. This gives the protein CASTGTENYYEQYF.

This clonotype has just a few counts. V usage is TRBV7-2 and J usage is TRBJ1-3, with D possibly being TRBD1 (6 bases). The CDR3 extends over 16 amino acids. V gave up 1 base and J gave up 3 bases, with 13 bases separating them. Germline-derived CDR1 and CDR2 are SGHTA and FQGNSA. The CDR3, as DNA: TGTGCCAGCAGCTTAGTAGGGGGACGAGATGGAAACACCATATATTTT. Its translation is CASSLVGGRDGNTIYF.

V and J are TRBV12-3 or TRBV12-4 and TRBJ2-5, with no clear D. V shed 4 bases and J shed 4 bases, with 10 bases lying between them. This CDR3 is 13 amino acids long. For the CDR3, the DNA is TGTGCCAGCAGTTCAGACTCGGGAGAGACCCAGTACTTC. Translation gives CASSSDSGETQYF.

This clonotype came up many times. The V call is TRBV12-3 or TRBV12-4, the J call TRBJ2-2, with no clear D. CDR3 size: 15 residues. The V end was cut by 5 bases, the J end by 0 bases, with 10 bases between. DNA of the CDR3: TGTGCCAGCAGTGGCAGAGGAACGAACACCGGGGAGCTGTTTTTT. Residues: CASSGRGTNTGELFF.

This rearrangement joins TRBV4-3 to TRBJ1-1; possibly TRBD1 for D (5 bases). Trimming removed 1 base at V and 3 bases at J, with 12 bases between. Germline CDR1 and CDR2: LGHNA and YSLEER. CDR3 length equals 15 residues. The CDR3 loop reads CASSQVQVGDTEAFF. The CDR3 coding sequence is TGCGCCAGCAGCCAAGTTCAGGTGGGGGACACTGAAGCTTTCTTT.

This clonotype was observed a handful of times. The chain couples TRBV20-1 to TRBJ1-1, with TRBD1 matching over 7 bases. V gave up 2 bases and J gave up 1 base; unmatched junction bases: 7. The germline V gene has CDR1 DFQATT and CDR2 SNEGSKA (reference sequence). The CDR3 is 15 amino acids. DNA of the CDR3: TGCAGTGCTAGACGTACCGGGACAGCGAACACTGAAGCTTTCTTT. Translation: CSARRTGTANTEAFF.

This clonotype was detected a few times. The chain couples TRBV7-9 to TRBJ1-1; no clear D gene. In germline, CDR1 is SEHNR, CDR2 FQNEAQ (reference sequence). CDR3 length: 13 amino acids. V gave up 8 bases and J gave up 1 base, with 11 bases separating them. The CDR3 nucleotides are TGTGCCAGCGCCCTAGGGAGGAACACTGAAGCTTTCTTT. It yields the protein CASALGRNTEAFF.

Details on this clonotype: A junction end diverges from the germline sequence, so it may reflect a read error. V and J are TRBV12-3 or TRBV12-4 and TRBJ2-2; TRBD2 might be the D (5 bases). The CDR3 sequence is 14 residues long. The DNA for the CDR3 is TGTGCCAGCAGTGTCATTCCCCGCACCGGGGAGCCGTTTTTT. Its translation: CASSVIPRTGEPFF.

The V and J genes are TRBV28 and TRBJ2-1; 15 positions match TRBD2. Looked up from germline, CDR1 is MDHEN and CDR2 is SYDVKM. The J segment lost 0 bases and the V segment lost 6 bases, leaving 9 bases of the junction unmatched. This CDR3 comprises 19 residues. This CDR3 is CASSRPGLAGGLSYNEQFF. Written as DNA, the CDR3 is TGTGCCAGCAGCAGGCCGGGACTAGCGGGAGGCCTCTCCTACAATGAGCAGTTCTTC. The variable domain in full, with the rest retrieved from reference TRBV28 and TRBJ2-1, is DVKVTQSSRYLVKRTGEKVFLECVQDMDHENMFWYRQDPGLGLRLIYFSYDVKMKEKGDIPEGYSVSREKKERFSLILESASTNQTSMYLCASSRPGLAGGLSYNEQFFGPGTRLTVL.

This clonotype was seen more than once but under ten times. The chain is built from TRBV10-3 and TRBJ2-5; D is perhaps TRBD2 (6 bases). Trimming shortened V by 4 bases and J by 2 bases, and 8 bases separated the two germline ends. Germline assignment: CDR1 ENHRY and CDR2 SYGVKD. This CDR3 spans 13 amino acids. CDR3 sequence reads: CAISGGRQETQYF. The CDR3 DNA reads TGTGCCATCAGTGGAGGGAGGCAAGAGACCCAGTACTTC.

This clonotype turned up a few times. The rearrangement uses TRBV12-3 or TRBV12-4 and TRBJ1-3, with D perhaps TRBD1 (6 bases). CDR3 size: 15 residues. The ends were cut back, 1 base at V and 7 bases at J, with 14 bases in the middle. CDR3 DNA sequence: TGTGCCAGCAGTTTAGGGGACAACCCGAGGAACACCATATATTTT. Translation: CASSLGDNPRNTIYF.